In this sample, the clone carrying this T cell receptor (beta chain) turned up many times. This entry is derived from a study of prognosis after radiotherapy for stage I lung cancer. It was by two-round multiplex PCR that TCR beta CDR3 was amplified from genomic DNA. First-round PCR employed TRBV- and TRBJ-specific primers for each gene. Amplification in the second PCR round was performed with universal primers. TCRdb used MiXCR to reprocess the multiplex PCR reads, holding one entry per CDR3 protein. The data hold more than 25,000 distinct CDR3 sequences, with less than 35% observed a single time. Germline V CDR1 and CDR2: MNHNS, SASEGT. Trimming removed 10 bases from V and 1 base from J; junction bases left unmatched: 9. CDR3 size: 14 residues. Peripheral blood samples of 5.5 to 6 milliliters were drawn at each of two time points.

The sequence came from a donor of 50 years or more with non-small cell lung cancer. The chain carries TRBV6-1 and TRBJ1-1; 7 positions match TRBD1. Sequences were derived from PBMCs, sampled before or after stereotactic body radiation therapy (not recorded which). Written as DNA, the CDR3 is TGTGCCACCTTGGTCCAGGGGGGGAACACTGAAGCTTTCTTT. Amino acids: CATLVQGGNTEAFF.